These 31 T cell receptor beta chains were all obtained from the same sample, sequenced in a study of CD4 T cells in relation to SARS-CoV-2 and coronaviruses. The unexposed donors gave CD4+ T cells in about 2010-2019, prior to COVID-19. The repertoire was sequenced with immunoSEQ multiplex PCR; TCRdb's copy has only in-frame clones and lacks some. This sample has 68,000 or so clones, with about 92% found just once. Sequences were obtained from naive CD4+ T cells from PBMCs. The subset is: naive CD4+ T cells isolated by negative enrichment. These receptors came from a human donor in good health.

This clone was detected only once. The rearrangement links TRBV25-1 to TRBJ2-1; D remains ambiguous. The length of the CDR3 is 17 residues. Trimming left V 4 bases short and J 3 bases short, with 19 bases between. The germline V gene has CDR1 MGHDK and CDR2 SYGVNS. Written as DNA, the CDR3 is TGTGCCAGCAGTGGAGATAGTTCAGTGGGGAACTACAATGAGCAGTTCTTC. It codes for CASSGDSSVGNYNEQFF.

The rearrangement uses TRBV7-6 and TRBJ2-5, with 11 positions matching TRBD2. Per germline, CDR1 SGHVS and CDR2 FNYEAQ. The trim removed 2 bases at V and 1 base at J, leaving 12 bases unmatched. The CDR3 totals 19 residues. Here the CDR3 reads CASSLPLTGLAEIQETQYF. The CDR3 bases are TGTGCCAGCAGCTTACCCCTCACGGGACTAGCGGAGATCCAAGAGACCCAGTACTTC.

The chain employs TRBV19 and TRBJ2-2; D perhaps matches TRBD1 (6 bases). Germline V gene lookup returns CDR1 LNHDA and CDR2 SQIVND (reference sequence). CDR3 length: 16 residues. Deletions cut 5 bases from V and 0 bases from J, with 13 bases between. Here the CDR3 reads CASSLSTGSNTGELFF. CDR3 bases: TGTGCCAGTAGTCTTTCGACAGGATCGAACACCGGGGAGCTGTTTTTT.

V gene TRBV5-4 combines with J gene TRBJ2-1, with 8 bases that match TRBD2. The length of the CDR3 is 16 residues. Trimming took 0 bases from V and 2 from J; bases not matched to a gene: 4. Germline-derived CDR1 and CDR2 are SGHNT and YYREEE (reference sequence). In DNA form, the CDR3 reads TGTGCCAGCAGCTTGGACGGACTAGCACCCTACAATGAGCAGTTCTTC. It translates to CASSLDGLAPYNEQFF. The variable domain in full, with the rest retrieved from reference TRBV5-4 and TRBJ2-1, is ETGVTQSPTHLIKTRGQQVTLRCSSQSGHNTVSWYQQALGQGPQFIFQYYREEENGRGNFPPRFSGLQFPNYSSELNVNALELDDSALYLCASSLDGLAPYNEQFFGPGTRLTVL.

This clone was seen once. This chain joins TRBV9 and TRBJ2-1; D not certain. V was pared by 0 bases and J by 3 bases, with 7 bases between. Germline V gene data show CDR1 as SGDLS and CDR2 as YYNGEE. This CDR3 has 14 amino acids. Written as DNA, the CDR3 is TGTGCCAGCAGCGTAGGGACCTACTACAATGAGCAGTTCTTC. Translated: CASSVGTYYNEQFF.

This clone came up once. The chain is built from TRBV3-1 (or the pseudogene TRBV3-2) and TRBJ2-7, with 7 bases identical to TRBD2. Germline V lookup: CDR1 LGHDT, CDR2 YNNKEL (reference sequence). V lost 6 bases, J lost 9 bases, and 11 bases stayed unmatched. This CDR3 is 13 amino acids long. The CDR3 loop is CASRNNRGGGQYF. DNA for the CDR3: TGTGCCAGCAGAAATAACCGGGGCGGGGGGCAGTACTTC.

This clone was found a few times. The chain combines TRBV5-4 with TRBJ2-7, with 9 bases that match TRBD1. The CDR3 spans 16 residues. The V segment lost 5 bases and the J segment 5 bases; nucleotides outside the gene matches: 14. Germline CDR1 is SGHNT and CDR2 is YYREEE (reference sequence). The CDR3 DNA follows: TGTGCCAGCAGTTATAGTCCCGGGACAGGGATCCACGAGCAGTACTTC. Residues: CASSYSPGTGIHEQYF.

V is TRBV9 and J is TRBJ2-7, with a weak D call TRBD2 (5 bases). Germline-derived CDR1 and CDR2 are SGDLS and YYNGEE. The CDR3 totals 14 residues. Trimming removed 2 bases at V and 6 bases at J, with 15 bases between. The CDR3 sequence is CASSVLLGEGEQYF. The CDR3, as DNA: TGTGCCAGCAGCGTCCTTCTAGGAGAGGGCGAGCAGTACTTC.

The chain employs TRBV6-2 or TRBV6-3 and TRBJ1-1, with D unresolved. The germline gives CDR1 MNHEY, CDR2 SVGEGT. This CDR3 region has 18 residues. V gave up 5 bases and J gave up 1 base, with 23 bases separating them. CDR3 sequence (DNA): TGTGCCAGCAGTCGCGCCTCCCCTGCAACCCAGCCGAACACTGAAGCTTTCTTT. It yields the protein CASSRASPATQPNTEAFF.

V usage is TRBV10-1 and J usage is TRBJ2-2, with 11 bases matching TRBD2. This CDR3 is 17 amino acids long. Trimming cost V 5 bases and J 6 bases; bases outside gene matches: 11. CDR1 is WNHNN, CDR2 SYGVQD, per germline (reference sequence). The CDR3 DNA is TGCGCCAGCAGTCCAGGGGGACTAGCGGCCAATGCCGGGGAGCTGTTTTTT. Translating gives CASSPGGLAANAGELFF.

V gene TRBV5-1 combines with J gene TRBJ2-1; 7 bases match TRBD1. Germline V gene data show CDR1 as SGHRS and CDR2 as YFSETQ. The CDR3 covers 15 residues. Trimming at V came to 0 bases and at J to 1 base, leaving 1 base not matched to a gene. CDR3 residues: CASSLGGQSYNEQFF. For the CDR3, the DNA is TGCGCCAGCAGCTTGGGGGGACAGTCCTACAATGAGCAGTTCTTC.

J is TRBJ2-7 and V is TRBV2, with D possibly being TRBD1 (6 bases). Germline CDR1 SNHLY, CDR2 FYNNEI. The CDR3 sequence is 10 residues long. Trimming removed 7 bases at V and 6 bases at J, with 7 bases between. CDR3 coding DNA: TGTGCCAGCATAGGGGGCGAGCAGTACTTC. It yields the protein CASIGGEQYF.

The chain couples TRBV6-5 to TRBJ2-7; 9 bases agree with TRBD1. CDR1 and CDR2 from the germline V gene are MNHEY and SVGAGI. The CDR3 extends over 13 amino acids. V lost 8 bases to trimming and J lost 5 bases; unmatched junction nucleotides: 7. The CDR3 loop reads CASFRDREHEQYF. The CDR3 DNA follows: TGTGCCAGCTTCCGGGACAGGGAACACGAGCAGTACTTC.

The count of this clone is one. CDR3 DNA: TGTGCCAGCAGGCCTCCCCCAGTGAACACTGAAGCTTTCTTT. Translating gives CASRPPPVNTEAFF. The chain recombines TRBV28 with TRBJ1-1; no definite D call. From germline, CDR1 is MDHEN and CDR2 SYDVKM. Deletions cut 6 bases from V and 0 bases from J, with 11 bases between. The CDR3 spans 14 residues. The variable domain in full, completed from reference TRBV28 and TRBJ1-1, reads DVKVTQSSRYLVKRTGEKVFLECVQDMDHENMFWYRQDPGLGLRLIYFSYDVKMKEKGDIPEGYSVSREKKERFSLILESASTNQTSMYLCASRPPPVNTEAFFGQGTRLTVV.

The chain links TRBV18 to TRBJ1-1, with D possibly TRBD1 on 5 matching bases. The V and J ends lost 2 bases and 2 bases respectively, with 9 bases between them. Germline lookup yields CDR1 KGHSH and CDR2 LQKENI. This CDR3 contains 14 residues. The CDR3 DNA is TGTGCCAGCTCACCAGCCCAGGGAAACACTGAAGCTTTCTTT. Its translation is CASSPAQGNTEAFF.

CDR3 sequence (DNA): TGTGCCAGTAGTATCACCCAGAGACAGGGAGGAGGCTACACCTTC. Residues: CASSITQRQGGGYTF. The chain couples TRBV19 to TRBJ1-2, with 7 nucleotides matching TRBD1. Germline-derived CDR1 and CDR2 are LNHDA and SQIVND (reference sequence). Unmatched junction bases numbered 12, after V lost 3 bases and J lost 8 bases. The CDR3 runs 15 residues. Combining the CDR3 with reference TRBV19 and TRBJ1-2 gives the whole variable domain DGGITQSPKYLFRKEGQNVTLSCEQNLNHDAMYWYRQDPGQGLRLIYYSQIVNDFQKGDIAEGYSVSREKKESFPLTVTSAQKNPTAFYLCASSITQRQGGGYTFGSGTRLTVV.

CDR3 DNA sequence: TGTGCCAGCAGCTCTCGGGACCGTAACAATGAGCAGTTCTTC. The encoded protein is CASSSRDRNNEQFF. The J gene is TRBJ2-1, the V gene TRBV7-3, with D perhaps matching TRBD1 or TRBD2 (5 bases each). The CDR3 contains 14 residues. Per germline, CDR1 SGHTA and CDR2 FQGTGA. V lost 4 bases and J lost 5, with 12 bases in between.

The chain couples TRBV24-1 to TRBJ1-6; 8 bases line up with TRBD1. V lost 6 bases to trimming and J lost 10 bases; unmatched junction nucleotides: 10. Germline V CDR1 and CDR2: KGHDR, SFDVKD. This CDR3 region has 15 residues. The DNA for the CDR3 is TGTGCCACCAGTTCGTCCGGACAGGGAGGATCACCCCTCCACTTT. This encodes CATSSSGQGGSPLHF.

CDR3 sequence: CASSGPRTRAYGYTF. The CDR3, as DNA: TGTGCCAGCAGCGGACCTCGAACACGGGCCTATGGCTACACCTTC. The chain joins TRBV5-6 to TRBJ1-2; D is undetermined. The V gene lost 4 bases and the J gene lost 4 bases, with 17 bases spanning the gap. The CDR3 covers 15 residues. Germline V gene sequence: CDR1 SGHDT, CDR2 YYEEEE.

In DNA, the CDR3 is TGTGCCAGCTCACCAGGGTTCGGCGGGAGGGAATCGGCGCAGTATTTT. This sequence encodes CASSPGFGGRESAQYF. This chain connects TRBV18 to TRBJ2-3; 9 bases fit TRBD2. V was clipped by 2 bases and J by 10 bases; unmatched bases: 13. The CDR3 has 16 amino acids. Germline-derived CDR1 and CDR2 are KGHSH and LQKENI.

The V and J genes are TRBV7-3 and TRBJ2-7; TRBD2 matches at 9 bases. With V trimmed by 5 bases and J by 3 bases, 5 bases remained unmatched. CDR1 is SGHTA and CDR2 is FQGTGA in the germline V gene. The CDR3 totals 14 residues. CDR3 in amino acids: CASSPGAGGYEQYF. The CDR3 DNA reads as TGTGCCAGCAGCCCGGGAGCGGGGGGCTACGAGCAGTACTTC.

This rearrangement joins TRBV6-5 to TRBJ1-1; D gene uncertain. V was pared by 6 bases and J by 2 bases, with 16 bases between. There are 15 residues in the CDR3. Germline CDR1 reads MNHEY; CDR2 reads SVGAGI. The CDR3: CASSRGPGANTEAFF. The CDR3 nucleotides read TGTGCCAGCAGCAGAGGGCCGGGAGCCAACACTGAAGCTTTCTTT.

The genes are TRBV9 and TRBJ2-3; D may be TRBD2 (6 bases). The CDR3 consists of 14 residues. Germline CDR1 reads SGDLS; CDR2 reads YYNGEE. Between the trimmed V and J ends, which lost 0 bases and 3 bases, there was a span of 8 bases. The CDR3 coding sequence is TGTGCCAGCAGCGTAGCGGGGGAGACAGATACGCAGTATTTT. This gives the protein CASSVAGETDTQYF.

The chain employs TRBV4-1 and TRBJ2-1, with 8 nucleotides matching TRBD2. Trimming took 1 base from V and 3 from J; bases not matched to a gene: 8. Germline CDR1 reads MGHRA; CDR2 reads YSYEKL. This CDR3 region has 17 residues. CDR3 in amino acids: CASSQAFVAGIYNEQFF. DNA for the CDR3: TGCGCCAGCAGCCAAGCCTTTGTAGCGGGAATCTACAATGAGCAGTTCTTC.

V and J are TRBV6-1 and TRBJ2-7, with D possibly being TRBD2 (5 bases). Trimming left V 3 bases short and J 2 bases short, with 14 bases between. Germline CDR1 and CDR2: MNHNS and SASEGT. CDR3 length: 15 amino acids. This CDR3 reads CASSDDLAAAYEQYF. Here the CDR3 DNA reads TGTGCCAGCAGTGATGACCTAGCAGCGGCCTACGAGCAGTACTTC.

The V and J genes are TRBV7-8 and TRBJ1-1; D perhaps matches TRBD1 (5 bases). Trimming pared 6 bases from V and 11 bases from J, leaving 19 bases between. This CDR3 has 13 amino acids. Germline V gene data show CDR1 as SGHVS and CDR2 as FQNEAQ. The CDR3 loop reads CASSWGGRGGAFF. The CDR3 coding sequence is TGTGCCAGCAGTTGGGGGGGAAGAGGAGGGGCTTTCTTT. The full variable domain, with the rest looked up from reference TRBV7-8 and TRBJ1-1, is GAGVSQSPRYKVAKRGQDVALRCDPISGHVSLFWYQQALGQGPEFLTYFQNEAQLDKSGLPSDRFFAERPEGSVSTLKIQRTQQEDSAVYLCASSWGGRGGAFFGQGTRLTVV.

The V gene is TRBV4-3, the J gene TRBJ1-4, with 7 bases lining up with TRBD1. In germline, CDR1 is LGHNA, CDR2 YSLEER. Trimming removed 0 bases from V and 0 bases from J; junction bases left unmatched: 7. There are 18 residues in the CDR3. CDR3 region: CASSQDSGGAATNEKLFF. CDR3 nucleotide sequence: TGCGCCAGCAGCCAAGATTCAGGGGGAGCAGCAACTAATGAAAAACTGTTTTTT.

This CDR3 reads CATRRGGSYEQYF. The DNA of the CDR3 is TGTGCCACCCGGAGGGGAGGGTCCTACGAGCAGTACTTC. This chain links TRBV28 with TRBJ2-7; TRBD2 aligns across 7 bases. The length of the CDR3 is 13 residues. Unmatched junction bases numbered 7, after V lost 10 bases and J lost 1 base. Germline V lookup: CDR1 MDHEN, CDR2 SYDVKM.

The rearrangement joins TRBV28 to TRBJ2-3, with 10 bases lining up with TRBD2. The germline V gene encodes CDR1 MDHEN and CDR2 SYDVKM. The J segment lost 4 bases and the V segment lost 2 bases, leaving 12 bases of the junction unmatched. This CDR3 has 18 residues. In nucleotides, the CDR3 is TGTGCCAGCAGTTTAGGAGGGTCCAGCGGGAGGGCGTCAGATACGCAGTATTTT. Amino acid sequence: CASSLGGSSGRASDTQYF.

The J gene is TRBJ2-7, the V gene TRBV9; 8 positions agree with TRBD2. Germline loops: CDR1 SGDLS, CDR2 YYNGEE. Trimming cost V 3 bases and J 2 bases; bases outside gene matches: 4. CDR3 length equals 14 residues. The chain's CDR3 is CASSGTSGAYEQYF. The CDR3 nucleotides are TGTGCCAGCAGCGGTACTAGCGGCGCCTACGAGCAGTACTTC.

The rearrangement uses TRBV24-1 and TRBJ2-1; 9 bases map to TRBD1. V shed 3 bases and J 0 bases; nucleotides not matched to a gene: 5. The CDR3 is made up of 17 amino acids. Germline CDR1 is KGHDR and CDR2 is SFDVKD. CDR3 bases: TGTGCCACCAGTGATCTCCGGACAGGGGACTCCTACAATGAGCAGTTCTTC. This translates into CATSDLRTGDSYNEQFF.